Included here is one T cell receptor (beta chain) sequence, with context. The antigen it recognizes is unknown. No much larger clone is present one base from it, and per-base qualities are unavailable. Using the deep immunoSEQ assay, TCR CDR3 regions were amplified from genomic DNA by multiplex PCR. Extracted genomic DNA from each cell subset was spread evenly across all wells of several immunoSEQ 96-well plates, with each plate serving as a replicate. For sorted subsets, each replicate PCR was loaded with roughly 200 ng genomic DNA, equivalent to 25,000 to 35,000 T cell genomes. Purified libraries were measured with a Qubit 3.0 fluorometer, size-checked on a Bioanalyzer 2100, and measured again with the KAPA Library Quantification kit. A separate single-read 150-cycle Illumina NextSeq 550 flow cell was used to sequence each immunoSEQ 96-well plate. Processing in the source paper ran as follows. Because only junctional sequences without quality scores were contained in the immunoSEQ output, filtering matching that applied to full-length reads could not be performed. To assign V/J genes and CDR3, sequences were annotated against IMGT germline references using PyIR, a Python wrapper for IgBLAST v1.9. Reads with weak V/J assignments (E-value above 1e-6), missing CDR3, stop codons, out-of-frame junctions, or ambiguous translated residues were removed. V3J clonotypes were defined as sequences sharing the same inferred V gene, J gene, and CDR3 amino acid sequence. To compute the percentage overlap between repertoires, the number of shared unique clonotypes was divided by the size of the smaller repertoire. RTK rarefaction, the Chao1 estimator, and Recon v2.1 estimates of unobserved clonotypes were used to assess repertoire richness. OLGA was used to compute generation probabilities for all TCRbeta clonotypes that the gDNA method yielded from a few donors. TCRdb holds this immuneACCESS table with in-frame rearrangements only. Some clones are missing; in checked studies, unresolved V genes explain under half, and the rest has no known cause. V and J calls and clone size are those listed in that table; D and trimming were worked out from the DNA. The sample data list over 2 million clones, and roughly 94% of these were observed just once. The ten largest clonotypes hold under 0.15% of the sample.

The entry originates in a study of shared clonotypes between healthy human individuals (dated by TCRdb to 2018 to 2021). Regarding the complete study: The cohort comprised a couple of women and a few men aged 18 to 49 years. For each donor, CD4 naive and CD4 memory were each run on three plates, CD8 naive on two plates, and CD8 memory on one plate. To estimate repertoire size and how much clonotypes are shared between individuals, the study performed deep sequencing of blood TCR repertoires from five healthy adults. Different laboratories and diverse techniques were used to prepare libraries and sequence TCR repertoires, to increase sequencing depth and limit assay-specific biases. Per donor, leukapheresis produced somewhere between about 0.94 and 9 billion PBMCs.

CDR3 length: 16 amino acids, cysteine to phenylalanine. Just CDR3 DNA is preserved here, 48 bases in frame from base 1. The germline V gene specifies ENHRY as CDR1 and SYGVKD as CDR2. At the junction V is shortened by 0 bases and J by 0 bases, with 12 bases in between. The donors were healthy, HIV-negative adults with no recently reported acute infections or vaccinations. Every donor was a Caucasian adult residing in Nashville, Tennessee, USA. CD4+ T cells were enriched through magnetic negative selection, after which naive cells were positively selected on CD45RA and the remaining negative fraction served as the memory subset. Blood was obtained by leukapheresis, after which PBMCs were separated by Ficoll-Histopaque density gradient centrifugation and cryopreserved in liquid nitrogen vapor phase. Purity and quantity of every magnetically sorted T cell population were checked by analytical flow cytometry. Each sorted fraction had its genomic DNA isolated and then quantified by UV absorbance on a Nanodrop 2000c.

Study-level results and caveats: Naive subsets generally had larger estimated clonotype richness than memory subsets. Sharing across a handful of donors was observed for approximately 5% of naive CD4, around 3.5% of naive CD8, over 2% of memory CD4, and about 0.38% of memory CD8 clonotypes. Based on pairwise subsampling, the degree of clonotype sharing among donors was expected to be affected by sequencing depth. Because the study included a small number of donors, the genetic and exposure-history diversity represented was limited. Rarefaction of sorted-subset datasets indicated incomplete sequencing despite the large sequencing depth. Higher generation probabilities were observed for clonotypes shared by all four sorted-subset donors than for non-shared clonotypes. Sampling was limited to blood, and TCR repertoires in tissue likely differ from TCR repertoires in blood.

The clonotype was recovered from a man younger than 30 in good health. This receptor chain uses TRBV10-3 and TRBJ2-7; the D gene is unclear. Sequenced sample: naive CD4+ T cells sorted from blood. The cell subset or site label, read with the paper, signifies: CD45RA+ positively selected. At the DNA level, the sequence is TGTGCCATCAGTGAGTCCGGTGGGCCAAGCTCCTACGAGCAGTACTTC. Its translation is CAISESGGPSSYEQYF.